The table lists the clone carrying this T cell receptor (beta chain) with a count of one. The V gene end was trimmed by 4 bases and the J gene end by 0 bases; junction bases not matched to a gene: 7. Per germline, CDR1 SGHDT and CDR2 YYEEEE. This CDR3 comprises 16 residues. This sample was taken from a study of blood T cell repertoires in COVID-19. Here immunoSEQ multiplex PCR was the method, and the copy in TCRdb shows in-frame clones only, minus some. The profile covers some 350,000 clones, with more than 80% appearing a single time and 3% taken by the ten largest. Sequencing input: peripheral blood. This chain joins TRBV5-6 and TRBJ1-5; 7 bases map to TRBD1. This clonotype originated in a woman aged 25 to 39 with COVID-19, enrolled during active disease. This CDR3 reads CASSLTGTDSNQPQHF. The CDR3 DNA is TGTGCCAGCAGCCTCACCGGGACAGATAGCAATCAGCCCCAGCATTTT.